Listed below are T cell receptor beta chains from one sample, sequenced in a study of CD8 T cells in Susac syndrome. TCRdb analysed the immunoSEQ multiplex PCR reads with MiXCR anew, one entry per CDR3 protein. Here the sample spans 85,000 to 95,000 distinct CDR3 sequences, around 94% being singletons. The sample consisted of CD4+ T cells from PBMCs. These receptors all come from a human donor with Susac syndrome. The CDR3 runs from the conserved cysteine through the conserved F or W. A D gene is named only where the DNA matches it firmly. Some rows have no size entry. The others give once, few or many, or a class for an expanded clone.

V	D	size	J	CDR3	DNA
TRBV5-1	TRBD1	NA	TRBJ2-5	CASSLGDRDVETQYF	TGCGCCAGCAGCTTAGGGGACAGGGATGTAGAGACCCAGTACTTC
TRBV30	NA	NA	TRBJ2-5	CAWSGGSSQETQYF	TGTGCCTGGAGCGGTGGCAGTTCCCAAGAGACCCAGTACTTC
TRBV11-2	NA	NA	TRBJ2-3	CASRSLLTDTQYF	TGTGCCAGCAGATCCCTCCTCACAGATACGCAGTATTTT
TRBV12-3/TRBV12-4	NA	NA	TRBJ1-5	CASSSAGKGQPQHF	TGTGCCAGCAGTTCCGCCGGAAAGGGTCAGCCCCAGCATTTT
TRBV7-2	NA	NA	TRBJ2-7	CASSLERTATSYEQYF	TGTGCCAGCAGTCTGGAAAGGACAGCTACGTCCTACGAGCAGTACTTC
TRBV7-9	NA	NA	TRBJ2-1	CASSLRAGPDNEQFF	TGTGCCAGCAGCTTACGAGCGGGCCCCGACAATGAGCAGTTCTTC
TRBV20-1	NA	NA	TRBJ2-1	CSASPSGNEQFF	TGCAGTGCTAGTCCCTCCGGCAATGAGCAGTTCTTC
TRBV14	NA	NA	TRBJ1-2	CASSQEGYGYTF	TGTGCCAGCAGCCAAGAGGGTTATGGCTACACCTTC
TRBV6-5	NA	NA	TRBJ2-7	CASSQGSRAYEQYF	TGTGCCAGCAGCCAGGGTTCACGGGCGTACGAGCAGTACTTC
TRBV19	NA	NA	TRBJ2-7	CASSLPPDEQYF	TGTGCCAGTAGTCTCCCGCCGGACGAGCAGTACTTC
TRBV30	TRBD2	NA	TRBJ2-7	CAWSAGGDYEQYF	TGTGCCTGGAGTGCGGGGGGGGACTACGAGCAGTACTTC
TRBV2	TRBD1	NA	TRBJ2-2	CASSQDRENTGELFF	TGTGCCAGCAGTCAGGACAGGGAAAACACCGGGGAGCTGTTTTTT
TRBV5-6	NA	NA	TRBJ2-5	CASSLGPSQETQYF	TGTGCCAGCAGCTTGGGTCCCTCCCAAGAGACCCAGTACTTC
TRBV15	NA	NA	TRBJ2-5	CATSRGFDETQYF	TGTGCCACCAGCAGAGGATTTGACGAGACCCAGTACTTC
TRBV20-1	TRBD1	NA	TRBJ1-2	CSAPYRGVIGYTF	TGCAGTGCCCCTTACAGGGGTGTTATTGGCTACACCTTC
TRBV7-2	TRBD2	NA	TRBJ2-5	CASSSQRGGRETQYF	TGTGCCAGCAGCTCCCAGCGGGGGGGCCGGGAGACCCAGTACTTC
TRBV11-2	TRBD2	NA	TRBJ2-5	CASSPKGTSGGALRLETQYF	TGTGCCAGCAGCCCGAAAGGGACTAGCGGGGGGGCCCTCAGGTTAGAGACCCAGTACTTC
TRBV11-1	NA	NA	TRBJ1-6	CASSLITRNSPLHF	TGTGCCAGCAGCTTAATCACGCGAAATTCACCCCTCCACTTT
TRBV7-2	TRBD2	NA	TRBJ2-3	CATSGAPDTQYF	TGTGCCACGAGCGGGGCACCAGATACGCAGTATTTT
TRBV28	TRBD2	NA	TRBJ2-5	CASRGVSGGQETQYF	TGTGCCAGCAGAGGCGTTAGCGGGGGCCAAGAGACCCAGTACTTC
TRBV5-1	NA	NA	TRBJ2-1	CASSLGYREHLPYNEQFF	TGCGCCAGCAGCTTGGGTTACAGGGAGCACCTACCCTACAATGAGCAGTTCTTC
TRBV28	TRBD1	NA	TRBJ1-2	CASSPRYYRGYTNYGYTF	TGTGCCAGCAGTCCACGCTACTACAGGGGGTACACGAACTATGGCTACACCTTC
TRBV15	NA	NA	TRBJ2-7	CATSRRGSYEQYF	TGTGCCACCAGCAGAAGGGGCTCCTACGAGCAGTACTTC
TRBV29-1	NA	once	TRBJ2-3	CSAGTSSTDTQYF	TGCAGCGCCGGGACTTCTAGCACAGATACGCAGTATTTT
TRBV12-3/TRBV12-4	NA	NA	TRBJ1-1	CASSTTGGTEAFF	TGTGCCAGCAGCACGACAGGAGGCACTGAAGCTTTCTTT
TRBV6-1	NA	once	TRBJ2-4	CASGRGWGNIQYF	TGTGCCTCTGGCCGGGGCTGGGGAAACATTCAGTACTTC
TRBV29-1	TRBD1	NA	TRBJ2-3	CSVPGQLLTDTQYF	TGCAGCGTGCCGGGACAGCTACTCACAGATACGCAGTATTTT
TRBV25-1	TRBD1	NA	TRBJ1-2	CASSELGRQGGYGYTF	TGTGCCAGCAGTGAGCTCGGGCGACAGGGAGGCTATGGCTACACCTTC
TRBV9	TRBD2	once	TRBJ2-7	CASSVLPGGEVEQYF	TGTGCCAGCAGCGTGCTACCGGGGGGGGAGGTCGAGCAGTACTTC
TRBV3-1	TRBD2	NA	TRBJ2-1	CASSRGLAEYNEQFF	TGTGCCAGCAGCCGAGGACTAGCGGAATACAATGAGCAGTTCTTC
TRBV28	TRBD1	NA	TRBJ1-4	CASTLSTGGNEKLFF	TGTGCCTCCACGCTTTCTACAGGGGGTAATGAAAAACTGTTTTTT
TRBV11-2	TRBD2	once	TRBJ2-3	CASSKLAGVPSTDTQYF	TGTGCCAGCAGCAAACTAGCGGGGGTCCCTAGCACAGATACGCAGTATTTT
TRBV7-2	NA	NA	TRBJ2-1	CASSLGSGPNEQFF	TGTGCCAGCAGCTTAGGATCCGGGCCCAATGAGCAGTTCTTC
TRBV7-9	NA	NA	TRBJ2-7	CASSSDREQYF	TGTGCCAGCAGCTCCGATAGGGAGCAGTACTTC
TRBV4-2	NA	NA	TRBJ1-3	CASSQSDRISGNTIYF	TGTGCCAGCAGCCAATCCGACAGGATCTCTGGAAACACCATATATTTT
TRBV15	NA	NA	TRBJ2-3	CATSAFRAPDTQYF	TGTGCCACCAGCGCCTTCAGGGCGCCAGATACGCAGTATTTT
TRBV28	NA	NA	TRBJ2-6	CASSQWGTSGANVLTF	TGTGCCAGCAGCCAGTGGGGGACCTCTGGGGCCAACGTCCTGACTTTC
TRBV3-1	NA	NA	TRBJ2-3	CASSQDWGSRTDTQYF	TGTGCCAGCAGCCAAGATTGGGGGAGCCGCACAGATACGCAGTATTTT
TRBV20-1	NA	once	TRBJ2-5	CSGGVETQYF	TGCAGTGGGGGGGTGGAGACCCAGTACTTC
TRBV12-3/TRBV12-4	NA	NA	TRBJ2-5	CASSLVGTETQYF	TGTGCCAGCAGTTTGGTAGGGACGGAGACCCAGTACTTC
TRBV5-1	NA	NA	TRBJ2-2	CASSLFGGVDTGELFF	TGCGCCAGCAGCTTGTTCGGGGGTGTCGACACCGGGGAGCTGTTTTTT
TRBV29-1	TRBD2	once	TRBJ2-3	CSVTSPDTQYF	TGCAGCGTGACTAGCCCAGATACGCAGTATTTT
TRBV9	NA	NA	TRBJ2-5	CASGVGEGDQYF	TGTGCCAGCGGCGTTGGGGAGGGGGACCAGTACTTC
TRBV28	TRBD1	NA	TRBJ1-1	CASRGQGGNTEAFF	TGTGCCAGCAGAGGACAGGGAGGGAACACTGAAGCTTTCTTT
TRBV29-1	TRBD1	NA	TRBJ2-5	CSVDRTGVKTQYF	TGCAGCGTTGACCGTACAGGGGTAAAGACCCAGTACTTC
TRBV20-1	NA	NA	TRBJ1-1	CSAGDTLNTEAFF	TGCAGTGCTGGGGACACCTTGAACACTGAAGCTTTCTTT
TRBV12-3/TRBV12-4	TRBD1	NA	TRBJ1-6	CASSLTGGASPLHF	TGTGCCAGCAGTTTGACAGGGGGCGCGTCTCCCCTCCACTTT
TRBV7-8	TRBD1	NA	TRBJ1-2	CASSYGQGDYGYTF	TGTGCCAGCAGCTACGGACAGGGGGACTATGGCTACACCTTC
TRBV6-6	NA	NA	TRBJ1-6	CASSYSFPPLHF	TGTGCCAGCAGTTACTCGTTTCCACCCCTCCACTTT
TRBV5-6	NA	NA	TRBJ2-1	CASSIGGDQFF	TGTGCCAGCAGTATTGGGGGAGATCAGTTCTTC
TRBV7-9	NA	NA	TRBJ1-2	CASSFTGINNYGYTF	TGTGCCAGCAGTTTTACAGGGATCAATAACTATGGCTACACCTTC
TRBV28	NA	NA	TRBJ1-1	CASSWLGTEAFF	TGTGCCAGCAGTTGGCTGGGCACTGAAGCTTTCTTT
TRBV11-2	NA	NA	TRBJ1-2	CASSLRGDRNGYTF	TGTGCCAGCAGCTTAAGGGGGGATCGCAATGGCTACACCTTC
TRBV4-2	TRBD2	few	TRBJ2-5	CASSQGASGGASSETQYF	TGTGCCAGCAGCCAAGGCGCTAGCGGGGGGGCCAGTAGTGAGACCCAGTACTTC
TRBV12-3/TRBV12-4	NA	NA	TRBJ2-5	CASSLAEGRRETQYF	TGTGCCAGCAGTTTAGCTGAGGGGAGAAGAGAGACCCAGTACTTC
TRBV18	NA	once	TRBJ2-5	CASSRGVRRTEETQYF	TGTGCCAGCTCACGGGGGGTCAGGAGAACGGAAGAGACCCAGTACTTC
TRBV5-1	NA	NA	TRBJ2-5	CASSGRDPLETQYF	TGCGCCAGCAGCGGCCGGGACCCCTTAGAGACCCAGTACTTC
TRBV30	NA	NA	TRBJ2-7	CAWSEQDHEQYF	TGTGCCTGGAGTGAGCAGGACCACGAGCAGTACTTC
TRBV23-1	TRBD2	NA	TRBJ2-5	CASSHKQRGGVETQYF	TGCGCCAGCAGTCATAAGCAGCGGGGGGGCGTGGAGACCCAGTACTTC
TRBV7-8	TRBD2	once	TRBJ2-5	CASSLEAGGWETQYF	TGTGCCAGCAGCTTAGAAGCGGGGGGTTGGGAGACCCAGTACTTC